This TCR beta chain emerged from a study of Graves' ophthalmopathy and Graves' hyperthyroidism. Germline V gene lookup returns CDR1 MDHEN and CDR2 SYDVKM. The CDR3 spans 14 residues. Trimming took 1 base from V and 2 from J, leaving 8 bases between them. This clonotype appeared many times. RNA transcripts were the template, and TCR beta CDR3 regions were amplified from them. First-round RT-PCR used HTBI primers; second-round multiplex PCR followed. TCRdb re-called the multiplex PCR reads through MiXCR, storing one row per CDR3 protein. The sample has around 400,000 distinct CDR3 sequences; 20% to 25% are singletons.

Sequenced input: peripheral blood. The genes are TRBV28 and TRBJ1-2; D gene ambiguous. The clonotype comes from a woman aged 18-29 years with stable Graves' hyperthyroidism. In DNA form, the CDR3 reads TGTGCCAGCAGTTTATCAGCGGAGAACTATGGCTACACCTTC. As protein: CASSLSAENYGYTF.